These T cell receptor beta chains were read from a single sample in a study of CD8+ T cells in alopecia areata. Libraries were prepared by immunoSEQ multiplex PCR; TCRdb keeps only in-frame clonotypes and omits some of them. The data contain some 130,000 clones, approximately 49% of them singletons. The starting material was CD8+ T cells sorted from blood, obtained at week 0. These receptors all come from a human donor with alopecia areata. Each CDR3 is given with its conserved first and last residue. The order of the fields is J gene, clone size, D gene, V gene, CDR3 protein, CDR3 DNA. D genes are given only for firm matches. Some rows mark clone size as missing; the rest say once, few, many or name a class of expanded clone.

j_call: TRBJ2-2
clone_size: .
d_call: TRBD1
v_call: TRBV27
cdr3_aa: CASATGQGNTGELFF
cdr3_nt: TGTGCCAGCGCCACGGGACAGGGAAACACCGGGGAGCTGTTTTTT

j_call: TRBJ2-7
clone_size: once
d_call: .
v_call: TRBV30
cdr3_aa: CAWSSIPGEGEQYF
cdr3_nt: TGTGCCTGGAGTTCCATCCCAGGGGAAGGCGAGCAGTACTTC

j_call: TRBJ2-7
clone_size: .
d_call: TRBD2
v_call: TRBV7-9
cdr3_aa: CASSPPGGAEQYF
cdr3_nt: TGTGCCAGCAGCCCCCCGGGGGGGGCCGAGCAGTACTTC

j_call: TRBJ2-3
clone_size: .
d_call: .
v_call: TRBV30
cdr3_aa: CAWSRLGRTDTQYF
cdr3_nt: TGTGCCTGGAGTAGGTTGGGACGCACAGATACGCAGTATTTT

j_call: TRBJ2-3
clone_size: few
d_call: .
v_call: TRBV2
cdr3_aa: CASSERGGGDTDTQYF
cdr3_nt: TGTGCCAGCAGTGAAAGAGGAGGCGGAGACACAGATACGCAGTATTTT

j_call: TRBJ2-7
clone_size: .
d_call: TRBD1
v_call: TRBV2
cdr3_aa: CASNGRDSHYEQYF
cdr3_nt: TGTGCCAGCAACGGCCGGGACAGCCACTACGAGCAGTACTTC

j_call: TRBJ2-5
clone_size: .
d_call: .
v_call: TRBV6-6
cdr3_aa: CASSYGSQETQYF
cdr3_nt: TGTGCCAGCAGTTACGGCTCTCAAGAGACCCAGTACTTC

j_call: TRBJ2-3
clone_size: few
d_call: TRBD2
v_call: TRBV19
cdr3_aa: CASTPIGSGGPDTQYF
cdr3_nt: TGTGCCAGTACCCCCATTGGTAGCGGGGGGCCGGATACGCAGTATTTT

j_call: TRBJ1-1
clone_size: .
d_call: .
v_call: TRBV6-1
cdr3_aa: CASSEAQTFTEAFF
cdr3_nt: TGTGCCAGCAGTGAAGCGCAGACGTTCACTGAAGCTTTCTTT

j_call: TRBJ2-1
clone_size: .
d_call: .
v_call: TRBV2
cdr3_aa: CASSDLTALLNNEQFF
cdr3_nt: TGTGCCAGCAGTGACTTGACAGCACTCCTAAACAATGAGCAGTTCTTC

j_call: TRBJ1-5
clone_size: few
d_call: TRBD1
v_call: TRBV19
cdr3_aa: CASSILTGVQPQHF
cdr3_nt: TGTGCCAGTAGTATACTCACAGGGGTGCAGCCCCAGCATTTT

j_call: TRBJ1-1
clone_size: .
d_call: TRBD1
v_call: TRBV7-3
cdr3_aa: CASSLEVRTGKAFF
cdr3_nt: TGTGCCAGCAGCTTAGAGGTTAGGACAGGGAAAGCTTTCTTT

j_call: TRBJ2-5
clone_size: .
d_call: .
v_call: TRBV7-9
cdr3_aa: CASSLAGEQETQYF
cdr3_nt: TGTGCCAGCAGCTTAGCAGGGGAGCAAGAGACCCAGTACTTC

j_call: TRBJ2-5
clone_size: once
d_call: TRBD2
v_call: TRBV7-9
cdr3_aa: CASSHSPGGQETQYF
cdr3_nt: TGTGCCAGCAGCCACTCCCCGGGGGGACAAGAGACCCAGTACTTC

j_call: TRBJ2-1
clone_size: few
d_call: TRBD1
v_call: TRBV4-3
cdr3_aa: CASSQYPDQGALDEQFF
cdr3_nt: TGCGCCAGCAGCCAATACCCGGACCAGGGGGCTTTGGATGAGCAGTTCTTC

j_call: TRBJ2-2
clone_size: .
d_call: .
v_call: TRBV5-1
cdr3_aa: CASSLNTGFTTGELFF
cdr3_nt: TGCGCCAGCAGCTTGAACACGGGATTTACCACCGGGGAGCTGTTTTTT

j_call: TRBJ1-2
clone_size: .
d_call: .
v_call: TRBV19
cdr3_aa: CASSISQAYGYTF
cdr3_nt: TGTGCCAGTAGTATATCACAGGCCTATGGCTACACCTTC

j_call: TRBJ2-5
clone_size: few
d_call: TRBD2
v_call: TRBV7-2
cdr3_aa: CASSLRLAGTQETQYF
cdr3_nt: TGTGCCAGCAGCTTAAGGCTAGCGGGGACTCAAGAGACCCAGTACTTC

j_call: TRBJ2-1
clone_size: .
d_call: TRBD2
v_call: TRBV4-3
cdr3_aa: CASSQDWPSGGTYNEQFF
cdr3_nt: TGCGCCAGCAGCCAAGATTGGCCTAGCGGGGGGACCTACAATGAGCAGTTCTTC

j_call: TRBJ2-5
clone_size: .
d_call: .
v_call: TRBV13
cdr3_aa: CASSYTQEFQETQYF
cdr3_nt: TGTGCCAGCAGCTATACCCAAGAATTTCAAGAGACCCAGTACTTC

j_call: TRBJ2-5
clone_size: .
d_call: TRBD1
v_call: TRBV27
cdr3_aa: CASSTGQGRETQYF
cdr3_nt: TGTGCCAGCAGTACAGGACAGGGGCGGGAGACCCAGTACTTC

j_call: TRBJ2-3
clone_size: .
d_call: .
v_call: TRBV4-1
cdr3_aa: CASSPGSGARTDTQYF
cdr3_nt: TGCGCCAGCAGCCCCGGGTCAGGGGCCCGCACAGATACGCAGTATTTT

j_call: TRBJ1-4
clone_size: .
d_call: .
v_call: TRBV29-1
cdr3_aa: CSVVYSEKLFF
cdr3_nt: TGCAGCGTTGTATACAGTGAAAAACTGTTTTTT

j_call: TRBJ2-1
clone_size: few
d_call: .
v_call: TRBV29-1
cdr3_aa: CSVVEFDEQFF
cdr3_nt: TGCAGCGTTGTAGAATTTGATGAGCAGTTCTTC

j_call: TRBJ2-7
clone_size: .
d_call: .
v_call: TRBV30
cdr3_aa: CAWGPGTEQYF
cdr3_nt: TGTGCCTGGGGACCAGGGACCGAGCAGTACTTC

j_call: TRBJ1-1
clone_size: few
d_call: .
v_call: TRBV7-9
cdr3_aa: CASSLQNTEAFF
cdr3_nt: TGTGCCAGCAGCTTACAAAACACTGAAGCTTTCTTT

j_call: TRBJ2-7
clone_size: .
d_call: TRBD1
v_call: TRBV4-1
cdr3_aa: CASSPFGTGVPYEQYF
cdr3_nt: TGCGCCAGCAGCCCATTCGGGACAGGGGTTCCATACGAGCAGTACTTC

j_call: TRBJ1-5
clone_size: .
d_call: TRBD1
v_call: TRBV7-9
cdr3_aa: CASSSGQSNQPQHF
cdr3_nt: TGTGCCAGCAGCTCGGGACAGAGCAATCAGCCCCAGCATTTT

j_call: TRBJ1-5
clone_size: .
d_call: .
v_call: TRBV5-6
cdr3_aa: CASSLVGSNQPQHF
cdr3_nt: TGTGCCAGCAGCTTGGTTGGCAGCAATCAGCCCCAGCATTTT

j_call: TRBJ2-7
clone_size: .
d_call: TRBD1
v_call: TRBV5-1
cdr3_aa: CASRGQHSYEQYF
cdr3_nt: TGCGCCAGCAGGGGACAGCACTCCTACGAGCAGTACTTC

j_call: TRBJ1-1
clone_size: .
d_call: .
v_call: TRBV6-5
cdr3_aa: CASSTVMEDTEAFF
cdr3_nt: TGTGCCAGCAGTACCGTAATGGAGGACACTGAAGCTTTCTTT

j_call: TRBJ2-1
clone_size: few
d_call: TRBD2
v_call: TRBV30
cdr3_aa: CAWSDRTSGGFYNEQFF
cdr3_nt: TGTGCCTGGAGTGACCGGACTAGCGGGGGTTTCTACAATGAGCAGTTCTTC

j_call: TRBJ2-1
clone_size: .
d_call: .
v_call: TRBV27
cdr3_aa: CASSLLDMNEQFF
cdr3_nt: TGTGCCAGCAGTTTGCTAGACATGAATGAGCAGTTCTTC

j_call: TRBJ2-2
clone_size: .
d_call: TRBD1
v_call: TRBV11-2
cdr3_aa: CASSFFRTGTNTGELFF
cdr3_nt: TGTGCCAGCAGCTTTTTCAGGACAGGGACGAACACCGGGGAGCTGTTTTTT

j_call: TRBJ1-1
clone_size: few
d_call: .
v_call: TRBV19
cdr3_aa: CASSVDLEVGEAFF
cdr3_nt: TGTGCCAGTAGTGTTGACTTGGAGGTCGGTGAAGCTTTCTTT

j_call: TRBJ2-2
clone_size: few
d_call: .
v_call: TRBV6-1
cdr3_aa: CASSEQDDTGELFF
cdr3_nt: TGTGCCAGCAGTGAACAGGATGACACCGGGGAGCTGTTTTTT

j_call: TRBJ1-1
clone_size: .
d_call: .
v_call: TRBV5-1
cdr3_aa: CASSSSLGSTEAFF
cdr3_nt: TGCGCCAGCAGCTCATCTTTGGGGAGCACTGAAGCTTTCTTT

j_call: TRBJ2-1
clone_size: .
d_call: TRBD2
v_call: TRBV27
cdr3_aa: CASSHPGGGYNEQFF
cdr3_nt: TGTGCCAGCAGCCACCCGGGGGGGGGATACAATGAGCAGTTCTTC

j_call: TRBJ2-2
clone_size: .
d_call: TRBD2
v_call: TRBV7-6
cdr3_aa: CASSLAGGELFF
cdr3_nt: TGTGCCAGCAGCCTAGCGGGGGGGGAGCTGTTTTTT

j_call: TRBJ2-2
clone_size: few
d_call: .
v_call: TRBV4-1
cdr3_aa: CASSQVPGMGAGELFF
cdr3_nt: TGCGCCAGCAGCCAAGTGCCTGGGATGGGGGCCGGGGAGCTGTTTTTT

j_call: TRBJ2-2
clone_size: .
d_call: .
v_call: TRBV30
cdr3_aa: CAWSVRGGKLFF
cdr3_nt: TGTGCCTGGAGTGTAAGGGGGGGGAAGCTGTTTTTT

j_call: TRBJ2-1
clone_size: .
d_call: .
v_call: TRBV29-1
cdr3_aa: CSVVGFYNEQFF
cdr3_nt: TGCAGCGTCGTCGGATTCTACAATGAGCAGTTCTTC

j_call: TRBJ2-2
clone_size: .
d_call: .
v_call: TRBV5-4
cdr3_aa: CASRPGTGELFF
cdr3_nt: TGTGCCAGCAGGCCGGGGACCGGGGAGCTGTTTTTT

j_call: TRBJ2-1
clone_size: .
d_call: .
v_call: TRBV30
cdr3_aa: CAGRLVPYNEQFF
cdr3_nt: TGTGCCGGTCGACTAGTGCCCTACAATGAGCAGTTCTTC

j_call: TRBJ1-2
clone_size: .
d_call: TRBD1
v_call: TRBV30
cdr3_aa: CAWSSGTGGGYGYTF
cdr3_nt: TGTGCCTGGAGTTCCGGGACAGGGGGTGGATATGGCTACACCTTC

j_call: TRBJ2-1
clone_size: once
d_call: TRBD2
v_call: TRBV5-6
cdr3_aa: CASSPGTSGGEVNEQFF
cdr3_nt: TGTGCCAGCAGCCCCGGGACTAGCGGGGGGGAGGTCAATGAGCAGTTCTTC

j_call: TRBJ2-7
clone_size: .
d_call: TRBD2
v_call: TRBV7-9
cdr3_aa: CASSRGGYEQYF
cdr3_nt: TGTGCCAGCAGCCGCGGGGGGTACGAGCAGTACTTC

j_call: TRBJ1-2
clone_size: few
d_call: .
v_call: TRBV29-1
cdr3_aa: CSVEDLGTGLINYGYTF
cdr3_nt: TGCAGCGTTGAAGATCTTGGAACAGGACTAATTAACTATGGCTACACCTTC

j_call: TRBJ2-7
clone_size: .
d_call: .
v_call: TRBV4-2
cdr3_aa: CASSQGVGSYEQYF
cdr3_nt: TGTGCCAGCAGCCAAGGTGTGGGTTCCTACGAGCAGTACTTC

j_call: TRBJ2-5
clone_size: many
d_call: TRBD2
v_call: TRBV6-1
cdr3_aa: CASSGLAGGPETQYF
cdr3_nt: TGTGCCAGCAGTGGACTAGCGGGGGGGCCAGAGACCCAGTACTTC

j_call: TRBJ2-3
clone_size: .
d_call: .
v_call: TRBV5-1
cdr3_aa: CASSLDAVRGTDTQYF
cdr3_nt: TGCGCCAGCAGCTTGGATGCGGTCAGGGGCACAGATACGCAGTATTTT

j_call: TRBJ2-1
clone_size: .
d_call: .
v_call: TRBV19
cdr3_aa: CASSPQGNEQFF
cdr3_nt: TGTGCCAGTAGTCCCCAGGGCAATGAGCAGTTCTTC

j_call: TRBJ2-7
clone_size: few
d_call: .
v_call: TRBV5-1
cdr3_aa: CASSDEFYEQYF
cdr3_nt: TGCGCCAGCAGCGATGAATTCTACGAGCAGTACTTC

j_call: TRBJ1-4
clone_size: .
d_call: TRBD1
v_call: TRBV6-5
cdr3_aa: CASSSGTGLFF
cdr3_nt: TGTGCCAGCAGTTCCGGGACAGGACTGTTTTTT

j_call: TRBJ1-5
clone_size: .
d_call: .
v_call: TRBV6-6
cdr3_aa: CASSYGGQGIQPQHF
cdr3_nt: TGTGCCAGCAGTTACGGGGGACAAGGAATTCAGCCCCAGCATTTT